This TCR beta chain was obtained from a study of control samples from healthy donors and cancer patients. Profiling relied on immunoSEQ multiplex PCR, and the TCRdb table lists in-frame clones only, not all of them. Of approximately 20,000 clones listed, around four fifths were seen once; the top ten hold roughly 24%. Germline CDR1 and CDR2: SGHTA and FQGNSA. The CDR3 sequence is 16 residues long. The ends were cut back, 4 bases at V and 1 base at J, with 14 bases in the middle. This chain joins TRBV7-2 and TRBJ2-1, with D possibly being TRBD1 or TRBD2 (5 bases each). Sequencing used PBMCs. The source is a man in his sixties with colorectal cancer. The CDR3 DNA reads TGTGCCAGCAGCTCCGGGGCAGGGCAGTCCTACAATGAGCAGTTCTTC. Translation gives CASSSGAGQSYNEQFF.